Listed below are T cell receptor beta chains from one sample, sequenced in a study of T cells in Graves' hyperthyroidism and ophthalmopathy. MiXCR, applied by TCRdb to the multiplex PCR reads, yields one record per CDR3 protein. The data contain about 540,000 distinct CDR3 sequences, around 45% of them singletons. Sequencing was performed on peripheral blood or thyroid tissue (not recorded which). These receptors were obtained from a young woman with Graves' hyperthyroidism. Both conserved end residues are part of each CDR3. D genes are given only for firm matches. The size entry is marked missing in some rows and otherwise reads once, few, many or a size class.

many	TRBV7-9	.	TRBJ1-1	CASTGMMNTEAFF
many	TRBV15	.	TRBJ1-4	CATSRDQGREKLFF
.	TRBV19	TRBD1	TRBJ1-2	CASRGAGGLNYGYTF
.	TRBV20-1	TRBD1	TRBJ2-7	CSARGTGEYYYEQYF
.	TRBV5-1	TRBD2	TRBJ2-6	CASSLLAGEDGANVLTF
.	TRBV2	TRBD1	TRBJ1-5	CASSEDGQGGQPQHF
.	TRBV20-1	.	TRBJ2-7	CSARDKGRWDEQYF
.	TRBV20-1	.	TRBJ1-6	CRDFMGNSPLHF
.	TRBV12-3/TRBV12-4	.	TRBJ2-7	CASSFTPGSHEQYF
.	TRBV10-3	.	TRBJ2-1	CAISESGGASYNEQFF
.	TRBV5-1	TRBD2	TRBJ2-7	CASSQPLAGGERQYF
.	TRBV5-4	TRBD2	TRBJ2-7	CASSFSGKISYEQYF
many	TRBV4-2	.	TRBJ1-4	CASSQEDGEKLFF
few	TRBV5-1	.	TRBJ2-3	CASSATRNTDTQYF
few	TRBV28	.	TRBJ1-2	CASSTTGNGVRGYTF
many	TRBV2	.	TRBJ2-7	CASRTQVGEQYF